This T cell receptor (beta chain) was profiled in a study of siplizumab effects on memory and regulatory T cells. Germline CDR1 reads GTSNPN; CDR2 reads SVGIG (reference sequence). The CDR3 contains 13 residues. Trimming removed 2 bases at V and 3 bases at J, with 8 bases between. The assay covered roughly 97,000 TCR templates per sample. Clones were sequenced by immunoSEQ multiplex PCR, and TCRdb holds only the in-frame ones, with some missing. This sample has roughly 68,000 clones, with roughly 96% found just once. Study findings and constraints: Naive T cells looked more diverse than memory cells, and they looked like major contributors to the alloresponse.

Turning to this clone: Its matching antigen is unknown.

The rearrangement joins TRBV30 to TRBJ1-5; D is uncertain. The TCR was taken from a human donor in good health. Sequencing used naive CD8+ T cells sorted from blood. CDR3 in amino acids: CAWSRSFNQPQHF. CDR3 nucleotides: TGTGCCTGGAGTAGGTCCTTCAATCAGCCCCAGCATTTT.